This T cell receptor (beta chain) is drawn from a study of cytomegalovirus exposure and HLA in healthy donors. Study-level background: The 120 or so validation repertoires, a later analysis reported, used the same platform as the 666 first-cohort repertoires.

Clones were read by immunoSEQ multiplex PCR, and TCRdb kept only the in-frame ones, dropping some. There are nearly 200,000 clones in the sample; 75% to 85% occur only once, and 13% lies in the top ten. Germline V lookup: CDR1 SEHNR, CDR2 FQNEAQ (reference sequence). V gave up 10 bases and J gave up 3 bases, with 6 bases separating them. The CDR3 contains 10 residues. V and J are TRBV7-9 and TRBJ1-1; D not certain. The clonotype originates from a woman aged 25 to 39 in good health and CMV-seropositive. The sequenced sample consisted of PBMCs. The CDR3 is CATVDTEAFF. The CDR3 DNA reads as TGTGCCACGGTGGACACTGAAGCTTTCTTT.